The 17 T cell receptor beta chains below all came from one sample that was sequenced in a study of blood T cells in healthy people across ages. For the second PCR, which ran for roughly 6 to 12 cycles, a sample-barcoded 5' primer and a J-beta primer mix were used. TCRdb passed the 5' RACE reads through MiXCR, listing each CDR3 protein once. The table lists roughly 500,000 distinct CDR3 sequences, approximately 25% of them singletons. Sample: blood. These receptors all come from a woman aged 70-85 years in good health.

Ten or more counts support this clonotype. The chain combines TRBV27 with TRBJ2-6, with 7 bases matching TRBD1. Germline V gene data show CDR1 as MNHEY and CDR2 as SMNVEV (reference sequence). V was clipped by 2 bases and J by 0 bases; unmatched bases: 1. CDR3 size: 16 residues. CDR3 in amino acids: CASSLGDSSGANVLTF. Written as DNA, the CDR3 is TGTGCCAGCAGTTTAGGGGACAGCTCTGGGGCCAACGTCCTGACTTTC. The full variable domain, with the rest looked up from reference TRBV27 and TRBJ2-6, is EAQVTQNPRYLITVTGKKLTVTCSQNMNHEYMSWYRQDPGLGLRQIYYSMNVEVTDKGDVPEGYKVSRKEKRNFPLILESPSPNQTSLYFCASSLGDSSGANVLTFGAGSRLTVL.

The table lists this clonotype with a count of one. V usage is TRBV9 and J usage is TRBJ1-4, with 10 positions matching TRBD1. The germline V gene has CDR1 SGDLS and CDR2 YYNGEE. Losses at the gene ends were 4 bases for V and 7 bases for J; bases not matched to a gene: 10. The CDR3 loop spans 16 amino acids. CDR3 residues: CASSLGGGTGVEKLFF. In DNA, the CDR3 is TGTGCCAGCAGCCTCGGGGGAGGGACAGGGGTTGAAAAACTGTTTTTT.

This clonotype came up once. V is TRBV20-1 and J is TRBJ1-6; D might be TRBD1 (6 bases). This CDR3 spans 15 amino acids. Germline-derived CDR1 and CDR2 are DFQATT and SNEGSKA (reference sequence). The V end lost 3 bases, the J end lost 8 bases, and 17 bases lay between the germline ends. The CDR3 loop is CSARATGAGDSPLHF. CDR3 sequence (DNA): TGCAGTGCTAGGGCCACGGGGGCGGGGGATTCACCCCTCCACTTT.

V and J are TRBV9 and TRBJ1-2, with a weak D call TRBD1 (5 bases). In germline, CDR1 is SGDLS, CDR2 YYNGEE. The CDR3 has 16 amino acids. Trimming left V 6 bases short and J 6 bases short, with 24 bases between. CDR3 protein: CASIHTRIQGVHGYTF. Here the CDR3 DNA reads TGTGCCAGCATACATACCCGAATTCAGGGAGTCCATGGCTACACCTTC.

The V gene is TRBV2, the J gene TRBJ1-2; tentative D call: TRBD1 (6 bases). In germline, CDR1 is SNHLY, CDR2 FYNNEI. The CDR3 spans 13 residues. V gave up 6 bases and J gave up 6 bases, with 14 bases separating them. The CDR3 protein is CASRRQARDGYTF. CDR3 nucleotide sequence: TGTGCCAGCAGACGACAGGCGCGGGATGGCTACACCTTC.

J is TRBJ1-2 and V is TRBV7-2; D is uncertain. V was pared by 6 bases and J by 0 bases, with 11 bases between. The CDR3 loop spans 14 amino acids. CDR1 is SGHTA, CDR2 FQGNSA, per germline. The chain's CDR3 is CASSEAGPNYGYTF. The CDR3, as DNA: TGTGCCAGCAGTGAGGCAGGACCTAACTATGGCTACACCTTC.

The V and J genes are TRBV20-1 and TRBJ1-2; 8 positions agree with TRBD1. CDR1 DFQATT and CDR2 SNEGSKA come from the germline V gene (reference sequence). This CDR3 comprises 15 residues. The V segment lost 3 bases and the J segment 2 bases; nucleotides outside the gene matches: 8. The CDR3 region is CSARTSGQANYGYTF. In DNA, the CDR3 is TGCAGTGCTAGGACTTCGGGACAGGCCAACTATGGCTACACCTTC.

The chain carries TRBV29-1 and TRBJ2-5; 7 bases are shared with TRBD2. TRBJ2-1 matches the DNA end more closely, so the J call is doubtful. CDR1 is SQVTM, CDR2 ANQGSEA, per germline. The CDR3 length is 13 residues. CDR3 sequence (DNA): TGCAGCGTTAAGATTCGCGGGGGCAATGAGCAGTTCTTC. Amino acids: CSVKIRGGNEQFF.

The count of this clonotype is one. CDR3 DNA sequence: TGTGCCAGCAGTTTAAGTGGGACAGAGAACAATCAGCCCCAGCATTTT. Protein sequence: CASSLSGTENNQPQHF. The V call is TRBV12-3 or TRBV12-4, the J call TRBJ1-5, with TRBD1 matching over 7 bases. This CDR3 contains 16 residues. With V trimmed by 2 bases and J by 3 bases, 7 bases remained unmatched.

This clonotype showed up just a few times. This chain links TRBV7-2 with TRBJ2-5, with TRBD2 matching 7 bases. The closer fit of TRBJ2-1 to the DNA end suggests the J call may be wrong. From germline, CDR1 is SGHTA and CDR2 FQGNSA. The CDR3 runs to 13 residues. CDR3 amino acids: CASSDTRGSEQFF. The CDR3 bases are TGTGCCAGTAGTGACACGCGGGGGAGTGAGCAGTTCTTC.

The sample holds a few counts of this clonotype. The chain links TRBV27 to TRBJ1-5; no clear D gene. The V and J ends lost 2 bases and 9 bases respectively, with 17 bases between them. The V gene's germline CDR1 is MNHEY and CDR2 SMNVEV (reference sequence). CDR3 length: 15 residues. The CDR3 region is CASSLRSGNIRPQHF. The CDR3 bases are TGTGCCAGCAGTTTAAGGTCCGGGAATATCAGGCCCCAGCATTTT.

This clonotype occurred a few times. The CDR3 carries no conserved terminal phenylalanine or tryptophan, so it likely arises from a read error. The chain employs TRBV20-1 and TRBJ2-3; 8 bases are a match to TRBD2. J was trimmed by 7 bases and V by 3 bases; bases with no gene match: 6. CDR1 and CDR2 (germline): DFQATT, SNEGSKA (reference sequence). The CDR3 is 13 residues long. Here the CDR3 reads CSASVLAGNTQYL. The CDR3 DNA sequence: TGCAGTGCTAGTGTCCTAGCGGGTAATACGCAGTATCTT.

The genes are TRBV3-1 and TRBJ2-7; 9 nucleotides align to TRBD1. CDR1 and CDR2 from the germline V gene are LGHDT and YNNKEL (reference sequence). This CDR3 contains 16 residues. V was pared by 2 bases and J by 3 bases, with 8 bases of the junction left unmatched. The CDR3 coding sequence is TGTGCCAGCAGCCAAATCTTACGGGACAGGGTCTACGAGCAGTACTTC. It codes for CASSQILRDRVYEQYF.

This clonotype came up a few times. The chain couples TRBV6-5 to TRBJ1-4; 7 nucleotides align to TRBD1. CDR1 and CDR2 from the germline V gene are MNHEY and SVGAGI. V was clipped by 7 bases and J by 5 bases; unmatched bases: 7. This CDR3 is 14 amino acids long. The CDR3 nucleotides read TGTGCCAGCAAATCAGGGGGTCAAAATGAAAAACTGTTTTTT. This codes for CASKSGGQNEKLFF.

The chain joins TRBV7-9 to TRBJ2-1, with TRBD1 matching 7 bases. The J call is in doubt because the DNA end fits TRBJ2-7 better. Germline CDR1 is SEHNR and CDR2 is FQNEAQ (reference sequence). The CDR3 runs to 12 residues. The CDR3 region is CASRRDSHEQYF. The CDR3 region has the DNA TGTGCCAGCAGAAGGGACAGTCACGAGCAGTACTTC.

This clonotype was seen a handful of times. This sequence joins TRBV9 and TRBJ2-1; 8 positions agree with TRBD2. The CDR3 sequence is 16 residues long. V trimming: 4 bases; J trimming: 6 bases; junction bases outside the gene matches: 12. Germline lookup yields CDR1 SGDLS and CDR2 YYNGEE. CDR3 sequence (DNA): TGTGCCAGCAGCTCTCCCCTGAGAGCGGGAGTCAATGAGCAGTTCTTC. Amino acid sequence: CASSSPLRAGVNEQFF. The complete variable domain, with remaining parts taken from reference TRBV9 and TRBJ2-1, reads DSGVTQTPKHLITATGQRVTLRCSPRSGDLSVYWYQQSLDQGLQFLIQYYNGEERAKGNILERFSAQQFPDLHSELNLSSLELGDSALYFCASSSPLRAGVNEQFFGPGTRLTVL.

The chain uses TRBV5-1 and TRBJ1-1; D possibly corresponds to TRBD1 (5 bases). Germline V gene data show CDR1 as SGHRS and CDR2 as YFSETQ. With 1 base removed from V and 5 bases from J, the gap between germline ends came to 12 bases. This CDR3 comprises 14 residues. CDR3 sequence (DNA): TGCGCCAGCAGCTTGAACGCCGGGGGGACTGAAGCTTTCTTT. Its protein product is CASSLNAGGTEAFF.